This record looks at one TCR beta chain sequence and its context. Allocation to cohorts depended on clinical history reported by the participants. Germline CDR1 is LNHDA and CDR2 is SQIVND (reference sequence). Trimming left V 3 bases short and J 1 base short, with 6 bases between. This CDR3 region has 13 residues. Authors' analysis steps: By means of reference gene primer amplification, nucleated cell counts were estimated. Clones were read by immunoSEQ multiplex PCR, and TCRdb kept only the in-frame ones, dropping some. V, J and clone size reflect that table, while D and trimming were determined from the DNA. Altogether about 210,000 clones are present, roughly 84% being singletons, with the ten largest covering 3.2%. The sample originates from a study of blood T cell repertoires in COVID-19. On the study more broadly: T cells, B-cell-depleted T cells, or PBMCs provided the cDNA or gDNA that served as material.

The V call is TRBV19, the J call TRBJ1-1; D is undetermined. This sequence was found in a woman aged 30 to 39 who had been exposed to COVID-19. The sample comprised PBMCs or T cells enriched from blood (not recorded which). The CDR3 is CASSIVANTEAFF. In DNA, the CDR3 is TGTGCCAGTAGTATCGTAGCGAACACTGAAGCTTTCTTT.